Sequencing of this TCR beta chain was carried out in a study of identifying expanded T cells in peripheral blood. Findings and caveats of the study: About 1.3 clones differed between technical replicates, versus approximately 17 and 20 over time. Across healthy donors, higher total template counts meant significantly greater approximately two-week count variance.

The junction had 5 bases not matched to a gene; V was cut back by 2 bases and J by 2 bases. This CDR3 is 16 amino acids long. The germline CDR1 and CDR2 sequences are LNHDA and SQIVND (reference sequence). A note on this clone: Its antigen is unknown.

Assay used: immunoSEQ multiplex PCR; TCRdb lists only in-frame clones, some missing. Of over 75,000 clones in the sample, approximately 88% were seen once. Collection occurred without any documented infections or immune events in donors. Sequenced sample: blood. V gene TRBV19 combines with J gene TRBJ2-3; 9 positions match TRBD2. The TCR sequence derives from a person aged 18-69 years in good health. The chain's CDR3 is CASSILAGALTDTQYF. The CDR3 bases are TGTGCCAGTAGTATATTAGCGGGGGCGCTCACAGATACGCAGTATTTT.